A selection of T cell receptor beta chains follows, all from one sample in a study of beta chain features in type 1 diabetes. The assay was immunoSEQ multiplex PCR, and TCRdb's table has in-frame clones only and misses some. Among 150,000 to 200,000 clones listed, 10% to 15% were seen once. Sequencing was done on a sample of central memory CD4+ T cells from blood. The receptors originated from a woman in her late teens or twenties in good health. Each CDR3 is given with its conserved first and last residue. Each record gives: clone size, J gene, V gene, D gene, CDR3 DNA, CDR3 protein. A D gene is named only where the DNA matches it firmly. The size field is filled for only some rows; it gives once, few, many or a size class.

>few|TRBJ2-6|TRBV2|.
TGTGCCAGCAGTGGGCAGGGGTTGGGGGCCAACGTCCTGACTTTC
CASSGQGLGANVLTF
>few|TRBJ1-1|TRBV28|.
TGTGCCAGCAGTTTCTATCCCACCCTTATGAACACTGAAGCTTTCTTT
CASSFYPTLMNTEAFF
>few|TRBJ2-5|TRBV27|.
TGTGCCAGCAGGTCCTATGCCCTAACCCAGTACTTC
CASRSYALTQYF
>few|TRBJ2-7|TRBV10-3|.
TGTGCCATCAGTGCAGTCCACGAGCAGTACTTC
CAISAVHEQYF
>.|TRBJ2-2|TRBV2|TRBD2
TGTGCCAGCAGTTTAGCGGGAGGATCCGGGGAGCTGTTTTTT
CASSLAGGSGELFF
>.|TRBJ2-7|TRBV25-1|TRBD2
TGTGCCAGCAGTGACGAGACTAGCGGATTTTACGAGCAGTACTTC
CASSDETSGFYEQYF
>.|TRBJ2-7|TRBV29-1|.
TGCAGCGCCGAAGGGAGTAGCTACTACGAGCAGTACTTC
CSAEGSSYYEQYF
>.|TRBJ2-1|TRBV5-1|TRBD1
TGCGCCAGCACCCAGGGGGCTAGCCAATCCTACAATGAGCAGTTCTTC
CASTQGASQSYNEQFF
>.|TRBJ2-1|TRBV28|.
TGTGCCAGCGGTGGCGGTGAGCAGTTCTTC
CASGGGEQFF
>.|TRBJ2-7|TRBV7-6|.
TGTGCCAGCAGCTTAGATCTAGATCCCTACGAGCAGTACTTC
CASSLDLDPYEQYF
>.|TRBJ2-5|TRBV7-9|TRBD1
TGTGCCAGCAGCCGGGGACAGGGAGGAAGACAAGAGACCCAGTACTTC
CASSRGQGGRQETQYF
>.|TRBJ2-5|TRBV11-2|TRBD1
TGTGCCAGCAACTCAGGGGGCGAGGAGACCCAGTACTTC
CASNSGGEETQYF
>few|TRBJ1-2|TRBV4-3|TRBD1
TGCGCCAGCAGCCAAGGCCATAGTGGGACAGCGATTGGCTACACCTTC
CASSQGHSGTAIGYTF
>.|TRBJ2-2|TRBV4-3|.
TGCGCCAGCAGCCAAGATCTCGGCGGGGAGCTGTTTTTT
CASSQDLGGELFF
>.|TRBJ2-2|TRBV5-6|.
TGTGCCAGCAGCTGGGAGTCGGGCGGGGAGCTGTTTTTT
CASSWESGGELFF
>.|TRBJ2-1|TRBV18|.
TGTGCCAGCTCACCACCCTCGGGATACAATGAGCAGTTCTTC
CASSPPSGYNEQFF
>.|TRBJ2-7|TRBV5-8|TRBD2
TGTGCCAGCAGCTTTGAGACGGGAGGCACCTACGAGCAGTACTTC
CASSFETGGTYEQYF
>few|TRBJ2-7|TRBV28|.
TGTGCCAGCAGTAGTACCGCGGCGGGGCCCTCCTACGAGCAGTACTTC
CASSSTAAGPSYEQYF
>.|TRBJ2-1|TRBV11-2|.
TGTGCCAGCAGCTTAGATCAAGCTCCTGAGCAGTTCTTC
CASSLDQAPEQFF
>few|TRBJ2-1|TRBV4-3|.
TGCGCCAGCAGCCAAGATAGGAACGGGTACAATGAGCAGTTCTTC
CASSQDRNGYNEQFF
>.|TRBJ2-1|TRBV10-3|TRBD2
TGTGCCACCAAGAAGACACTAGCGGGAGATCATGAGCAGTTCTTC
CATKKTLAGDHEQFF
>few|TRBJ2-3|TRBV7-2|TRBD2
TGTGCCAGCAGCTTAGGCGGGAGTCTTACAGATACGCAGTATTTT
CASSLGGSLTDTQYF
>few|TRBJ2-4|TRBV14|.
TGTGCCAGCAGCCAAGAGCGAAAGGACACACTAGCCAAAAACATTCAGTACTTC
CASSQERKDTLAKNIQYF
>.|TRBJ1-4|TRBV7-9|TRBD1
TGTGCCAGCAGGGGCGGGGACAGGGAAGGCGAAAAACTGTTTTTT
CASRGGDREGEKLFF
>.|TRBJ2-7|TRBV29-1|TRBD2
TGCAGCGTCGAAGGCTTCCGGGGACTAGCCTACGAGCAGTACTTC
CSVEGFRGLAYEQYF
>.|TRBJ1-1|TRBV18|TRBD1
TGTGCCAGCTCCCCACAGGGTGAAGGGGGCATGGCTTTCTTT
CASSPQGEGGMAFF
>many|TRBJ1-5|TRBV6-1|.
TGTGCCAGCAGTGGGCAAACAGGGAAACAGCCCCAGCATTTT
CASSGQTGKQPQHF
>.|TRBJ2-7|TRBV5-4|.
TGTGCCAGCAGCCGGTGGGGCCGGAGCTCCTACGAGCAGTACTTC
CASSRWGRSSYEQYF
>few|TRBJ2-2|TRBV7-9|.
TGTGCCAGCAGCTTATACGCGGTAAACACCGGGGAGCTGTTTTTT
CASSLYAVNTGELFF
>few|TRBJ2-1|TRBV5-1|.
TGCGCCAGCAGCTTGGCTTTAGGAGGGATCCATGAGCAGTTCTTC
CASSLALGGIHEQFF
>few|TRBJ2-3|TRBV29-1|TRBD2
TGCAGCGCTCGGAGAGTAGCGGGAGGGGATGGGACAGATACGCAGTATTTT
CSARRVAGGDGTDTQYF
>.|TRBJ1-1|TRBV5-5|.
TGTGCCAGCAGCTTCGGACAGCAAGAGAACACTGAAGCTTTCTTT
CASSFGQQENTEAFF
>few|TRBJ2-5|TRBV5-6|.
TGTGCCAGCAGCTTGGTGTCTGACCAAGAGACCCAGTACTTC
CASSLVSDQETQYF
>few|TRBJ2-1|TRBV29-1|.
TGCAGCGTTGGGGGGGACAGCCACTACAATGAGCAGTTCTTC
CSVGGDSHYNEQFF
>few|TRBJ2-5|TRBV11-2|TRBD2
TGTGCCAGCAGCTTAGCTCTAGCGGGAGGCCAAGAGACCCAGTACTTC
CASSLALAGGQETQYF
>.|TRBJ1-2|TRBV6-6|.
TGTGCCAGCAGTCCGACAAGTAACTATGGCTACACCTTC
CASSPTSNYGYTF
>.|TRBJ2-2|TRBV4-2|.
TGTGCCAGCAGCCTAGGACTCGTGAACACCGGGGAGCTGTTTTTT
CASSLGLVNTGELFF
>.|TRBJ2-7|TRBV6-6|TRBD2
TGTGCCAGCAGTGTTAGCGGGAGGGACCACGAGCAGTACTTC
CASSVSGRDHEQYF
>.|TRBJ2-2|TRBV11-2|.
TGTGCCAGCAGGAGCAGGTACAGAAACACCGGGGAGCTGTTTTTT
CASRSRYRNTGELFF
>once|TRBJ2-1|TRBV10-3|TRBD1
TGTGCCATCACCCCGGAGCAGGGGGCGATCTATGAGCAGTTCTTC
CAITPEQGAIYEQFF
>.|TRBJ2-7|TRBV7-2|TRBD2
TGTGCCAGCAGCCCCCGTTTTTCTAGCGGGCCCGAGCAGTACTTC
CASSPRFSSGPEQYF
>.|TRBJ2-7|TRBV6-5|.
TGTGCCAGCAGTTTTGGACACTACGAGCAGTACTTC
CASSFGHYEQYF
>few|TRBJ1-5|TRBV5-6|.
TGTGCCAGCAGCTTGGGCCTACAGCCCCAGCATTTT
CASSLGLQPQHF
>.|TRBJ2-2|TRBV30|TRBD2
TGTGCCGGCTTAGCGGGAGGGTTTTTGGGCACCGGGGAGCTGTTTTTT
CAGLAGGFLGTGELFF
>few|TRBJ1-1|TRBV6-1|.
TGTGCCAGCAGTGATAGGGGGAACGATGAAGCTTTCTTT
CASSDRGNDEAFF
>few|TRBJ1-2|TRBV6-1|.
TGTGCCAGCAGTGACGCCCTCCCGGTCTATGGCTACACCTTC
CASSDALPVYGYTF
>.|TRBJ1-2|TRBV29-1|TRBD1
TGCAGCGTTGAACGGACAGGTCGGGATGGCTACACCTTC
CSVERTGRDGYTF
>few|TRBJ1-1|TRBV30|.
TGTGCCTGGCTACTCAATAGGGGCACTGAAGCTTTCTTT
CAWLLNRGTEAFF
>few|TRBJ2-3|TRBV4-3|.
TGCGCCAGCAGCCAAGAGGGACTTAGCACAGATACGCAGTATTTT
CASSQEGLSTDTQYF
>few|TRBJ2-5|TRBV18|.
TGTGCCAGCTCACCTAGCGGTTCTCAAGAGACCCAGTACTTC
CASSPSGSQETQYF
>few|TRBJ2-7|TRBV27|TRBD1
TGTGCCAGCAGTCGGACAGGGGCGCCCGACCGGCAGTACTTC
CASSRTGAPDRQYF
>.|TRBJ2-1|TRBV29-1|TRBD1
TGCAGCTCCCGACAGGGCGGTGAGCAGTTCTTC
CSSRQGGEQFF
>few|TRBJ1-2|TRBV28|.
TGTGCCAGCAGTTCACATTCTAACTATGGCTACACCTTC
CASSSHSNYGYTF
>.|TRBJ2-7|TRBV28|TRBD1
TGTGCCAGCATCGACAGGGTCCACGAGCAGTACTTC
CASIDRVHEQYF